This T cell receptor beta chain stems from a study of CD8+CD57+ T cells in acquired aplastic anemia. Study overall: DNA per sorted CD4+ or CD8+ sample ranged about 0.19 to 30 ug, averaging approximately 3.1 ug. Healthy donor CD4+ samples were sequenced to a depth that averaged roughly 10 million reads. Study-level findings and limits: Statistical testing detected no significant gap in CD8+ Simpson's diversity between patients and controls. Approximately 30 was the count of CD8+ CDR3 sequences that patients shared with controls.

CDR3 and TCR beta VDJ profiling relied on a genomic DNA template. TCRdb reprocessed the reads with MiXCR, giving one entry per CDR3 protein. The table shows tens of thousands of distinct CDR3 sequences, with around half occurring only once. The CDR3 extends over 15 amino acids. V was trimmed by 3 bases and J by 9 bases, leaving 21 bases between them. Germline V gene lookup returns CDR1 DFQATT and CDR2 SNEGSKA (reference sequence). As regards this clonotype: Its antigen is as yet unknown.

Specimen: sorted CD4+, CD8+, or CD8+CD57+ T cells (not recorded which) from PBMCs. This clonotype was sampled from a human donor in good health, serving as a control. The rearrangement links TRBV20-1 to TRBJ2-1, with D tentatively TRBD2 (5 bases). The CDR3 DNA sequence: TGCAGTGCTAGGTTATTTCGGGCTAGCACCAGTGAGCAGTTCTTC. Translating gives CSARLFRASTSEQFF.